These T cell receptor beta chains were read from a single sample in a study of cytomegalovirus exposure and HLA in healthy donors. Sequencing was performed with immunoSEQ multiplex PCR; in TCRdb, only in-frame clones are kept and a portion is missing. The sample holds 90,000 to 130,000 clones, about 80% seen once. Input material: PBMCs. Receptors originate from a woman in her sixties or seventies in good health and CMV-seropositive. Each CDR3 is given with its conserved first and last residue. The D gene is left open where the match is weak. Clone size is given for some rows only: seen once, a few or many times, or a class if the clone is expanded.

TRBV10-3	NA	TRBJ2-3	NA	TGTGCCATCAGTGACGTGAGGCCCCCAGATACGCAGTATTTT	CAISDVRPPDTQYF
TRBV9	NA	TRBJ1-1	NA	TGTGCCAGCAGCGTGAACCGGGACTCGGGCGCTTTCTTT	CASSVNRDSGAFF
TRBV27	few	TRBJ2-7	TRBD2	TGTGCCAGCAGTTTGGGCGGGAGCTGGTACGAGCAGTACTTC	CASSLGGSWYEQYF
TRBV7-9	many	TRBJ1-2	TRBD1	TGTGCCAGCAGCTCCTTGCTACGGGACAGGGAACATGGCTACACCTTC	CASSSLLRDREHGYTF
TRBV18	NA	TRBJ2-3	TRBD2	TGTGCCAGCTCTCTCGGGACTAGCGGATCTAGCACAGATACGCAGTATTTT	CASSLGTSGSSTDTQYF
TRBV6-5	NA	TRBJ2-2	NA	TGTGCCAGCAGTTACTTAGCAGGGGACACCGGGGAGCTGTTTTTT	CASSYLAGDTGELFF
TRBV6-6	few	TRBJ1-2	TRBD1	TGTGCCAGCAGATACCGGGACAGACCCCTCTATGGCTACACCTTC	CASRYRDRPLYGYTF
TRBV6-6	NA	TRBJ2-7	NA	TGTGCCAGTAGCGGAACCTACGAGCAGTACTTC	CASSGTYEQYF
TRBV18	once	TRBJ2-7	TRBD1	TGTGCCAGCTCACCACCCGCAGGGGGCTACGAGCAGTACTTC	CASSPPAGGYEQYF
TRBV2	NA	TRBJ2-7	NA	TGTGCCAGCACCCCTGGGACATATACCTACGAGCAGTACTTC	CASTPGTYTYEQYF
TRBV11-2	NA	TRBJ2-5	NA	TGTGCCAGCAGACCGACTAGGGGCCCCGAAGAGGCCCAGTACTTC	CASRPTRGPEEAQYF
TRBV5-1	few	TRBJ1-1	NA	TGCGCCAGCAGCCTAGGGACTTTAATGAACACTGAAGCTTTCTTT	CASSLGTLMNTEAFF
TRBV19	NA	TRBJ1-1	NA	TGTGCCAGTAGTCTGGACAGCCCTTTCAACACTGAAGCTTTCTTT	CASSLDSPFNTEAFF
TRBV4-2	few	TRBJ2-1	TRBD1	TGTGCCAGCAGCCAACCCGGGACAGGATTCGGTGAGCAGTTCTTC	CASSQPGTGFGEQFF
TRBV2	NA	TRBJ2-5	NA	TGTGCCAGCAGGCTTCTATATGAGCAGTACTTC	CASRLLYEQYF
TRBV5-4	once	TRBJ1-2	NA	TGTGCCAGCAGCTTAAACAGGAACTTATATGGCTACACCTTC	CASSLNRNLYGYTF
TRBV7-9	NA	TRBJ1-2	NA	TGTGCCAGCAGCTATCGGCCGGGAAGCTATGGCTACACCTTC	CASSYRPGSYGYTF
TRBV18	once	TRBJ2-2	TRBD1	TGTGCCAGCTCACCAGGACAGGGTTGGACCGGGGAGCTGTTTTTT	CASSPGQGWTGELFF
TRBV19	NA	TRBJ2-7	TRBD1	TGTGCCAGTAGTAAACAGGGGATGGACTACGAGCAGTACTTC	CASSKQGMDYEQYF
TRBV7-9	NA	TRBJ2-3	TRBD2	TGTGCCAGCAGCTTAGTGACTAGCGGGAGAAAGGGCACAGATACGCAGTATTTT	CASSLVTSGRKGTDTQYF
TRBV27	NA	TRBJ2-1	TRBD1	TGTGCCAGCAGTGACAGGGGGCCCTCCTACAATGAGCAGTTCTTC	CASSDRGPSYNEQFF
TRBV19	NA	TRBJ1-1	NA	TGTGCCAGTAGTGTGACAGGGAACACTGAAGCTTTCTTT	CASSVTGNTEAFF
TRBV7-3	NA	TRBJ2-1	TRBD2	TGTGCCAGCAGCTCCATATTTTGGGCGGGACTAGCGGATCACAATGAGCAGTTCTTC	CASSSIFWAGLADHNEQFF
TRBV5-1	NA	TRBJ2-4	TRBD1	TGCGCCAGCAGCTCGGGACAGGGTTTGGTAGCCAAAAACATTCAGTACTTC	CASSSGQGLVAKNIQYF
TRBV5-1	once	TRBJ1-2	TRBD1	TGCGCCAGCAGCTTGGGGACAGGCCGGGAGGGCTACACCTTC	CASSLGTGREGYTF
TRBV6-4	NA	TRBJ2-5	NA	TGTGCCAGCTGCCCTTTGGGGCAGGGGATGAGCGAGACCCAGTACTTC	CASCPLGQGMSETQYF
TRBV2	NA	TRBJ1-1	TRBD1	TGTGCCAGCAGTGAAGGGGACAGGGAAGCTTTCTTT	CASSEGDREAFF
TRBV10-3	few	TRBJ1-1	TRBD1	TGTGCCATCAGTGAGGTGACAGGGCTGAACACTGAAGCTTTCTTT	CAISEVTGLNTEAFF
TRBV9	NA	TRBJ1-2	NA	TGTGCCAGCAGCGTAGATAGCAGTCTAAACTATGGCTACACCTTC	CASSVDSSLNYGYTF
TRBV30	NA	TRBJ1-4	TRBD1	TGTGCCTGGAGTGTGTTGAAGGGGGCTGGAGAAAAACTGTTTTTT	CAWSVLKGAGEKLFF
TRBV28	NA	TRBJ2-3	TRBD2	TGTGCCAGCAGTTTCCCCCTAGCGGGACAGACAGATACGCAGTATTTT	CASSFPLAGQTDTQYF
TRBV5-1	NA	TRBJ2-7	TRBD2	TGCGCCAGCAGGACCCCTAGCGGGAGTGGCGAGCAGTACTTC	CASRTPSGSGEQYF
TRBV28	NA	TRBJ1-2	NA	TGTGCCAGCAGTGGGGGGTGGGGGTCTCGAGGCTACACCTTC	CASSGGWGSRGYTF
TRBV4-2	NA	TRBJ2-1	NA	TGTGCCAGCAGCCAAGATGTTCTAGAGAACAATGAGCAGTTCTTC	CASSQDVLENNEQFF
TRBV5-1	NA	TRBJ2-1	NA	TGCGCCAGCAGCGGCGGCAGGGTAACCTACAATGAGCAGTTCTTC	CASSGGRVTYNEQFF
TRBV29-1	NA	TRBJ1-4	NA	TGCAGCGTTGAAGGAGGGTCCCGAAAACTGTTTTTT	CSVEGGSRKLFF
TRBV5-1	NA	TRBJ1-5	TRBD1	TGCGCCAGCAGCCCTGAGACAGGGCCATCTCAGCCCCAGCATTTT	CASSPETGPSQPQHF
TRBV13	NA	TRBJ1-4	NA	TGTGCCAGCCGTGGGGTCTCTCAGGGGAGAAATGAAAAACTGTTTTTT	CASRGVSQGRNEKLFF
TRBV9	NA	TRBJ2-6	TRBD1	TGTGCCAGCAGCCCCCGGACAGGCCTAAGCTCTGGGGCCAACGTCCTGACTTTC	CASSPRTGLSSGANVLTF
TRBV11-2	NA	TRBJ2-7	TRBD2	TGTGCCAGCAGCTCTGGAACGGGACTAGCGAAACACGAGCAGTACTTC	CASSSGTGLAKHEQYF
TRBV19	NA	TRBJ2-1	TRBD2	TGTGCCAGTAGCCCCGGGACTAGTTTCTACAATGAGCAGTTCTTC	CASSPGTSFYNEQFF
TRBV14	few	TRBJ1-4	NA	TGTGCCAGCAGCCAACGACCAGCGGAAAAACTGTTTTTT	CASSQRPAEKLFF
TRBV5-1	NA	TRBJ2-2	TRBD1	TGCGCCAGCAGCTCCCAGGGGGCCGGGGAGCTGTTTTTT	CASSSQGAGELFF
TRBV29-1	NA	TRBJ2-1	NA	TGCAGCGTTGAGCTAGCGTCCAATGAGCAGTTCTTC	CSVELASNEQFF
TRBV29-1	NA	TRBJ2-1	TRBD2	TGCAGCGTTAAACCCGGGACTAGCGGGAGTGGTGAGCAGTTCTTC	CSVKPGTSGSGEQFF
TRBV5-4	NA	TRBJ2-3	TRBD1	TGTGCCAGCAGCTCCCAGGGGGCGAGCACAGATACGCAGTATTTT	CASSSQGASTDTQYF
TRBV28	NA	TRBJ1-5	NA	TGTGCCAGCAGTTGGCGGGATAGCAATCAGCCCCAGCATTTT	CASSWRDSNQPQHF
TRBV4-1	NA	TRBJ1-2	NA	TGCGCCAGCAGCCAAAGAGCCGCAGGGGAATCGTCGGGCTACACCTTC	CASSQRAAGESSGYTF
TRBV18	NA	TRBJ1-1	NA	TGTGCCAGCTCACCATATGGGGGCGAAGCTTTCTTT	CASSPYGGEAFF
TRBV7-9	NA	TRBJ2-2	NA	TGTGCCAGCAGCTTAGCTAGCGGAAACACCGGGGAGCTGTTTTTT	CASSLASGNTGELFF
TRBV15	NA	TRBJ2-7	TRBD1	TGTGCCACCAGCGAGGGACAGGGGTCTTCGTACGAGCAGTACTTC	CATSEGQGSSYEQYF
TRBV5-1	NA	TRBJ2-4	NA	TGCGCCAGCAGCTCTTACGGGACTCGACAAAACATTCAGTACTTC	CASSSYGTRQNIQYF
TRBV30	NA	TRBJ1-5	NA	TGTGCCTGGAGCCAGGGGTTAAAGCAGCCCCAGCATTTT	CAWSQGLKQPQHF